This TCR beta chain was documented in a study of T cell repertoires in cytomegalovirus infection. Whole-study context: CMV infection plus the matching HLA type was flagged by public TCR beta signatures. Notes on the study in general: Cumulative frequency of public TCR beta families picked out carriers of CMV plus the relevant HLA. The response measured ex vivo was dominated by TCR beta clonotypes (HLA-C-restricted and CMV-specific).

This clonotype occurred many times. The antigen is unknown. TCRdb reprocessed the reads with MiXCR, giving one entry per CDR3 protein. The sample shows approximately 490,000 distinct CDR3 sequences, around 10% of them seen only once. V was trimmed by 1 base and J by 4 bases, leaving 7 bases between them. The germline V gene has CDR1 LGHNT and CDR2 FRNRAP. CDR3 size: 13 residues. The receptor was derived from a human donor in good health (CMV status not recorded). Some clones in this sample may be carry-over from other donors' samples. The sample comprised PBMCs. The rearrangement uses TRBV12-5 and TRBJ1-1, with a possible D match to TRBD1 (6 bases). The DNA for the CDR3 is TGTGCTAGTGGTTTGGGAGGGGGCACTGAAGCTTTCTTT. Translating gives CASGLGGGTEAFF. Filled out from reference TRBV12-5 and TRBJ1-1, the complete variable domain reads DARVTQTPRHKVTEMGQEVTMRCQPILGHNTVFWYRQTMMQGLELLAYFRNRAPLDDSGMPKDRFSAEMPDATLATLKIQPSEPRDSAVYFCASGLGGGTEAFFGQGTRLTVV.